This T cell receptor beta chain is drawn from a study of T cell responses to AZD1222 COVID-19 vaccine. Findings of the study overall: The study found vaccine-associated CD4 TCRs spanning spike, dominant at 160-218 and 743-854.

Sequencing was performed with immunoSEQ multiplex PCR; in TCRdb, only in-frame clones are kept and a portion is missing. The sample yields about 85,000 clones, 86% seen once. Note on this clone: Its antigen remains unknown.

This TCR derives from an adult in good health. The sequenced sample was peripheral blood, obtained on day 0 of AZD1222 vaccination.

The CDR3 spells CASTSGQGAYEQYF. CDR3 DNA: TGTGCCAGTACCTCGGGACAGGGCGCCTACGAGCAGTACTTC. The rearrangement joins TRBV19 to TRBJ2-7, with 9 positions matching TRBD1. V dropped 7 bases and J dropped 2; count of bases not matched to a gene: 6. Germline CDR1 LNHDA, CDR2 SQIVND (reference sequence). This CDR3 is 14 amino acids long.